Sequencing of this T cell receptor (beta chain) was carried out in a study of blood T cells in healthy people across ages. Total RNA was isolated from each sample in quantities of at least 5 micrograms. The germline V gene has CDR1 LGHDT and CDR2 YNNKEL (reference sequence). There are 15 residues in the CDR3. Findings of the study overall: Across samples, TCR beta diversity tracked strongly with naive T cell percentage.

With respect to this clonotype: Antigen unknown. A junction end diverges from the germline sequence, so it may reflect a read error.

Alongside a J-beta primer mix, a sample-barcoded 5' primer served in a second PCR lasting roughly 6 to 11 cycles. TCRdb analysed the 5' RACE reads with MiXCR anew, one entry per CDR3 protein. In the table there are approximately 1.5 million distinct CDR3 sequences, about 45% of which are singletons. The TCR comes from a woman aged 18-29 years in good health. The rearrangement joins TRBV3-1 to TRBJ2-1, with 12 positions matching TRBD1. Sequencing used blood. The CDR3 loop is CASSQLGQGAKEQFF. CDR3 sequence (DNA): TGTGCCAGCAGCCAGTTGGGACAGGGGGCAAAGGAGCAGTTCTTT.